The 8 T cell receptor beta chains below come from one sample, sequenced in a study of blood T cell repertoires in COVID-19. TCRdb's copy holds only in-frame clones and misses some; the assay was immunoSEQ multiplex PCR. This sample has about 260,000 clones, with 85% to 90% found just once. The sample taken for sequencing was PBMCs or T cells enriched from blood (not recorded which). Receptors were obtained from a man in his fifties who had been exposed to COVID-19.

V gene TRBV12-3 or TRBV12-4 combines with J gene TRBJ2-3; the D gene is possibly TRBD1 (5 bases). V was shortened by 6 bases and J by 2 bases, with 9 bases between the two germline ends. This CDR3 has 13 residues. The CDR3 here is CASSDSNTDTQYF. The CDR3 region has the DNA TGTGCCAGCAGCGACAGCAACACAGATACGCAGTATTTT.

This rearrangement joins TRBV24-1 to TRBJ2-3; TRBD1 matches at 8 bases. CDR3 length equals 18 residues. Trimming cost V 3 bases and J 3 bases; bases outside gene matches: 13. Germline CDR1 and CDR2: KGHDR and SFDVKD. The CDR3 DNA reads TGTGCCACCAGTGATGTTTTATTACAGGGGGATTCGACAGATACGCAGTATTTT. As protein: CATSDVLLQGDSTDTQYF.

The chain is built from TRBV7-8 and TRBJ1-3; 7 bases fit TRBD1. The V gene's germline CDR1 is SGHVS and CDR2 FQNEAQ. Trimming cost V 5 bases and J 4 bases; bases outside gene matches: 8. The CDR3 covers 15 residues. CDR3 sequence (DNA): TGTGCCAGCAGCCCCCCGACAGGGTCCGGAAACACCATATATTTT. It yields the protein CASSPPTGSGNTIYF.

The rearrangement links TRBV7-9 to TRBJ1-5, with a tentative D call TRBD1 (6 bases). V was cut by 11 bases and J by 1 base, with 12 bases left in between. Germline loops: CDR1 SEHNR, CDR2 FQNEAQ (reference sequence). CDR3 size: 13 residues. The CDR3 spells CASRGASNQPQHF. As DNA, the CDR3 is TGTGCCTCCCGGGGGGCAAGCAATCAGCCCCAGCATTTT.

The chain combines TRBV6-1 with TRBJ2-5; the D gene is possibly TRBD1 (5 bases). The CDR3 runs to 17 residues. Germline V gene lookup returns CDR1 MNHNS and CDR2 SASEGT. V was shortened by 4 bases and J by 5 bases, with 23 bases between the two germline ends. CDR3 loop: CASSGMRKYWRQETQYF. The CDR3 nucleotides read TGTGCCAGCAGTGGAATGAGAAAGTATTGGAGACAGGAGACCCAGTACTTC.

The rearrangement uses TRBV20-1 and TRBJ2-7, with a weak D call TRBD2 (6 bases). Germline lookup yields CDR1 DFQATT and CDR2 SNEGSKA (reference sequence). The length of the CDR3 is 13 residues. Trimming shortened V by 3 bases and J by 4 bases, and 13 bases separated the two germline ends. This CDR3 reads CSASLPGVYEQYF. The CDR3, as DNA: TGCAGTGCTAGTCTGCCGGGGGTTTACGAGCAGTACTTC.

CDR3 sequence: CASSEALREPSEEQYF. CDR3 sequence (DNA): TGTGCCAGCAGTGAAGCGCTGAGGGAACCCTCTGAGGAGCAGTACTTC. The chain links TRBV6-1 to TRBJ2-7; tentatively, D is TRBD2 (5 bases). Germline CDR1 MNHNS, CDR2 SASEGT. The CDR3 is made up of 16 amino acids. Between the trimmed V and J ends, which lost 0 bases and 7 bases, there was a span of 19 bases.

The chain links TRBV28 to TRBJ1-6; D ambiguous. V lost 2 bases to trimming and J lost 9 bases, with 20 bases between them. Germline CDR1 MDHEN, CDR2 SYDVKM. This CDR3 contains 17 residues. The CDR3: CASSLGSGSWFRSPLHF. The CDR3 nucleotides read TGTGCCAGCAGTTTAGGCTCGGGGAGTTGGTTCCGTTCACCCCTCCACTTT.